The 25 T cell receptor beta chains below all came from one sample that was sequenced in a study of T-cell memory formation after mild COVID-19. TCRdb fed the 5' RACE reads into MiXCR, producing one record per CDR3 protein. The sample shows a few hundred thousand distinct CDR3 sequences, around 20% of them seen only once. Sequencing was performed on PBMCs or a T cell subset sorted from them (not recorded which). Every receptor here comes from a man aged 18 to 30 who had mild COVID-19 (a few samples of this study predate the infection). Cell type and time point are not known.

This clonotype was detected only once. This rearrangement joins TRBV20-1 to TRBJ2-2; D not resolved. Germline V CDR1 and CDR2: DFQATT, SNEGSKA (reference sequence). The V and J ends lost 6 bases and 3 bases respectively, with 11 bases between them. The CDR3 spans 13 residues. This CDR3 is CSARPQDTGELFF. The CDR3 DNA is TGCAGTGCCCGTCCGCAGGACACCGGGGAGCTGTTTTTT.

There are many counts of this clonotype. The rearrangement uses TRBV2 and TRBJ2-4, with TRBD2 identical over 11 bases. Trimming cost V 3 bases and J 0 bases; bases outside gene matches: 7. The CDR3 has 18 residues. Germline CDR1 SNHLY, CDR2 FYNNEI. Written as DNA, the CDR3 is TGTGCCAGCAGTGATTTGGGACTAGCGGCTAGAGCCAAAAACATTCAGTACTTC. Protein: CASSDLGLAARAKNIQYF.

The rearrangement uses TRBV3-1 and TRBJ1-1; 7 bases are shared with TRBD1. CDR1 and CDR2 (germline): LGHDT, YNNKEL (reference sequence). J gave up 8 bases and V 1 base, and 13 bases lay outside the gene matches. CDR3 length: 16 residues. The chain's CDR3 is CASSQGVGQIKGEAFF. CDR3 nucleotide sequence: TGTGCCAGCAGCCAAGGCGTGGGACAGATAAAAGGGGAAGCTTTCTTT.

CDR3 amino acids: CATPCLYV. The CDR3 DNA sequence: TGCGCCACACCTTGCCTGTACGTC. The chain recombines TRBV23-1 with TRBJ2-7, with D hard to call. TRBV23-1 is noted as an ORF with a role that remains uncertain. This CDR3 has 8 amino acids. The germline V and J ends were trimmed by 10 bases and 12 bases, with 10 bases remaining between them.

The chain recombines TRBV6-6 with TRBJ1-1; 8 positions agree with TRBD1. This CDR3 contains 14 residues. CDR1 MNHNY and CDR2 SVGAGI come from the germline V gene (reference sequence). V lost 4 bases, J lost 1 base, and 2 bases stayed unmatched. The CDR3 sequence: CASSWTGRNTEAFF. As DNA, the CDR3 is TGTGCCAGCAGTTGGACAGGGAGGAACACTGAAGCTTTCTTT.

Here the CDR3 DNA reads TGTGCCAGCAACCCATTGGGACAGGGGGTGGACACTGAAGCTTTCTTT. As protein: CASNPLGQGVDTEAFF. The J gene is TRBJ1-1, the V gene TRBV28; the match to TRBD1 covers 11 bases. From germline, CDR1 is MDHEN and CDR2 SYDVKM. Trimming removed 7 bases from V and 3 bases from J; junction bases left unmatched: 10. This CDR3 spans 16 amino acids.

The rearrangement joins TRBV4-3 to TRBJ1-2; D not certain. The length of the CDR3 is 16 residues. The germline V gene encodes CDR1 LGHNA and CDR2 YSLEER. V lost 1 base, J lost 4 bases, and 16 bases lay in between. The CDR3 protein is CASSQVAAMEGYGYTF. DNA of the CDR3: TGCGCCAGCAGCCAAGTGGCCGCCATGGAGGGCTATGGCTACACCTTC.

The chain's CDR3 is CASSLVGIVDEQYF. The CDR3 nucleotides are TGTGCCAGCAGCTTAGTAGGGATCGTAGACGAGCAGTACTTC. The gene calls are TRBV7-2 and TRBJ2-7, with D unresolved. Germline CDR1 and CDR2: SGHTA and FQGNSA. CDR3 length: 14 amino acids. V lost 1 base, J lost 5 bases, and 12 bases lay in between.

The rearrangement uses TRBV6-4 and TRBJ1-5; the match to TRBD1 covers 9 bases. Losses at the gene ends were 4 bases for V and 5 bases for J; bases not matched to a gene: 3. CDR3 size: 14 residues. Looked up from germline, CDR1 is MRHNA and CDR2 is SNTAGT. CDR3 sequence (DNA): TGTGCCAGCAGTGTACGGACAGGGGATCAGCCCCAGCATTTT. Amino acids: CASSVRTGDQPQHF.

This clonotype has only a few counts. V gene TRBV5-1 combines with J gene TRBJ2-5, with D tentatively TRBD1 (5 bases). CDR3 length equals 13 residues. Trimming removed 7 bases at V and 5 bases at J, with 15 bases between. Germline V lookup: CDR1 SGHRS, CDR2 YFSETQ. The CDR3 DNA reads as TGCGCCAGCGCGACTCAGGGTTCTGAGACCCAGTACTTC. Encoded protein: CASATQGSETQYF.

This sequence joins TRBV7-9 and TRBJ2-3, with 8 bases identical to TRBD1. This CDR3 is built from 15 residues. Per the germline V gene, CDR1 is SEHNR and CDR2 is FQNEAQ (reference sequence). J was trimmed by 2 bases and V by 2 bases; bases with no gene match: 3. CDR3: CASSLRQGPTDTQYF. The CDR3 bases are TGTGCCAGCAGCTTACGACAGGGGCCCACAGATACGCAGTATTTT.

In its sample, this clonotype was seen a few times. The rearrangement links TRBV7-3 to TRBJ2-5, with D perhaps matching TRBD1 or TRBD2 (5 bases each). The germline V gene encodes CDR1 SGHTA and CDR2 FQGTGA. The CDR3 runs to 16 residues. Deletions cut 2 bases from V and 1 base from J, with 14 bases between. CDR3 loop: CASSLGGRSVQETQYF. Written as DNA, the CDR3 is TGTGCCAGCAGCTTAGGGGGACGTTCAGTCCAAGAGACCCAGTACTTC.

The rearrangement links TRBV20-1 to TRBJ2-1; 10 positions match TRBD2. Germline values: CDR1 DFQATT, CDR2 SNEGSKA (reference sequence). The length of the CDR3 is 14 residues. The trim removed 2 bases at V and 4 bases at J, leaving 2 bases unmatched. The CDR3 DNA sequence: TGCAGTGCTAGACTAGCGGGGGTATACAATGAGCAGTTCTTC. The encoded protein is CSARLAGVYNEQFF.

The rearrangement joins TRBV6-2 or TRBV6-3 to TRBJ1-1; the D is unclear. The CDR3 loop spans 11 amino acids. The germline V and J ends were trimmed by 7 bases and 2 bases, with 5 bases remaining between them. From germline, CDR1 is MNHEY and CDR2 SVGEGT. The CDR3 sequence is CASNTNTEAFF. DNA of the CDR3: TGTGCCAGCAATACCAACACTGAAGCTTTCTTT.

The rearrangement links TRBV5-1 to TRBJ2-7, with D perhaps assigned TRBD1 or TRBD2 (5 bases each). Germline CDR1 is SGHRS and CDR2 is YFSETQ. This CDR3 spans 14 amino acids. Deletions cut 4 bases from V and 0 bases from J, with 11 bases between. The CDR3 DNA sequence: TGCGCCAGCAGCCCCGGGGCCAGCTCCTACGAGCAGTACGTC. It encodes CASSPGASSYEQYV.

V usage is TRBV5-1 and J usage is TRBJ2-3; the D gene is possibly TRBD1 (6 bases). Trimming pared 3 bases from V and 5 bases from J, leaving 10 bases between. Germline CDR1 and CDR2: SGHRS and YFSETQ. The CDR3 totals 13 residues. Here the CDR3 reads CASSSEGVDTQYF. CDR3 DNA sequence: TGCGCCAGCAGCTCCGAGGGGGTAGATACGCAGTATTTT.

The rearrangement links TRBV20-1 to TRBJ2-2; D unclear. The CDR3 sequence is 12 residues long. CDR1 is DFQATT, CDR2 SNEGSKA, per germline (reference sequence). Between the trimmed V and J ends, which lost 2 bases and 9 bases, there was a span of 10 bases. The CDR3 nucleotides read TGCAGTGCTAGACCCCTAATCCGGGAGCTGTTTTTT. Translation: CSARPLIRELFF.

Only a few counts were recorded for this clonotype. The genes are TRBV20-1 and TRBJ2-7; tentatively, D is TRBD1 or TRBD2 (5 bases each). The germline gives CDR1 DFQATT, CDR2 SNEGSKA (reference sequence). V lost 4 bases and J 0 bases, leaving 10 bases between the germline ends. The CDR3 covers 13 residues. CDR3 region: CSATGASSYEQYF. The CDR3 DNA sequence: TGCAGTGCTACCGGGGCTTCCTCCTACGAGCAGTACTTC.

This clonotype appeared a few times. The V call is TRBV4-1, the J call TRBJ2-7, with 9 positions matching TRBD2. This CDR3 has 14 residues. From germline, CDR1 is MGHRA and CDR2 YSYEKL. V was clipped by 1 base and J by 4 bases; unmatched bases: 2. In nucleotides, the CDR3 is TGCGCCAGCAGCCAAGTGACTAGCGGTTACGAGCAGTACTTC. As protein: CASSQVTSGYEQYF.

This clonotype was seen more than once but under ten times. This chain uses TRBV3-1 with TRBJ1-2; D gene unclear. Germline V gene data show CDR1 as LGHDT and CDR2 as YNNKEL (reference sequence). Trimming shortened V by 5 bases and J by 3 bases, and 10 bases separated the two germline ends. CDR3 length: 13 amino acids. This chain's CDR3 is CASSYRAHYGYTF. For the CDR3, the DNA is TGTGCCAGCAGCTACCGGGCCCACTATGGCTACACCTTC.

This clonotype was seen a handful of times. The chain carries TRBV29-1 and TRBJ1-5, with TRBD1 identical over 7 bases. This CDR3 is 13 amino acids long. Germline trimming cut 5 bases from V and 7 bases from J; bases unmatched to any gene: 8. Germline assignment: CDR1 SQVTM and CDR2 ANQGSEA. CDR3 amino acids: CSVLTGLRQPQHF. The CDR3 DNA follows: TGCAGCGTTTTGACAGGGTTAAGGCAGCCCCAGCATTTT.

This clonotype was observed at least ten times. This chain joins TRBV7-3 and TRBJ2-1; TRBD2 matches 7 bases. The ends lost 2 bases at V and 8 bases at J; junction bases unmatched: 0. The length of the CDR3 is 12 residues. Germline V CDR1 and CDR2: SGHTA, FQGTGA. DNA of the CDR3: TGTGCCAGCAGCTTAGGGGGGGATGAGCAGTTCTTC. It specifies CASSLGGDEQFF.

The J gene is TRBJ2-3, the V gene TRBV10-3; D is possibly TRBD2 (6 bases). Between the trimmed V and J ends, which lost 2 bases and 6 bases, there was a span of 18 bases. The length of the CDR3 is 16 residues. Per germline, CDR1 ENHRY and CDR2 SYGVKD. CDR3 coding DNA: TGTGCCATCAGTGAGCGGGAGCAGGGTTGGGGGGATACGCAGTATTTT. Protein product: CAISEREQGWGDTQYF.

This chain uses TRBV4-3 with TRBJ2-7; the D gene could be TRBD1 or TRBD2 (5 bases each). Trimming pared 0 bases from V and 6 bases from J, leaving 9 bases between. CDR3 length equals 13 residues. Germline CDR1 and CDR2: LGHNA and YSLEER. In DNA form, the CDR3 reads TGCGCCAGCAGCCAAGAGGCAGGGAGCGAGCAGTACTTC. The encoded protein is CASSQEAGSEQYF.

This clonotype showed up many times. V is TRBV27 and J is TRBJ2-1; 11 positions agree with TRBD1. Germline CDR1 is MNHEY and CDR2 is SMNVEV (reference sequence). Trimming took 5 bases from V and 7 from J; bases not matched to a gene: 7. CDR3 length: 15 residues. CDR3 sequence reads: CASSPRTGGWNEQFF. The CDR3 DNA follows: TGTGCCAGCAGTCCACGGACAGGGGGCTGGAATGAGCAGTTCTTC.